Below are 21 T cell receptor beta chains sequenced from a single sample in a study of metastatic and nonmetastatic thyroid tumors. TCRdb re-clonotyped the PCR reads via MiXCR. The data show just over 15,000 clones, 3.5% to 4.5% seen once. Not a single patient had been given any form of treatment at any point before undergoing thyroid surgery. Sequencing input: tumor tissue. These receptors were taken from a female donor with papillary thyroid cancer or a benign thyroid nodule (not recorded which). Some clones in this sample may be carry-over from other donors' samples.

The table lists this clone with a few counts. One junction end does not reproduce the germline sequence, and a read error may be involved. The CDR3 DNA reads as TGTGCCAGCACGACCCGACAGGGGCGCTCTGGGTCCAACGTCCTGACTTTC. Its translation: CASTTRQGRSGSNVLTF. V usage is TRBV27 and J usage is TRBJ2-6; TRBD1 aligns across 8 bases. CDR3 length: 17 residues. The germline gives CDR1 MNHEY, CDR2 SMNVEV (reference sequence).

This clone appeared a few times. This chain joins TRBV12-3 or TRBV12-4 and TRBJ2-7; 11 bases agree with TRBD2. This CDR3 has 15 residues. Trimming at V came to 6 bases and at J to 0 bases, leaving 4 bases not matched to a gene. CDR3 protein: CASRGTSGGSYEQYF. CDR3 sequence (DNA): TGTGCCAGCAGGGGAACTAGCGGGGGCTCCTACGAGCAGTACTTC.

This clone has a handful of counts. Mismatch with germline at one junction end may stem from a read error. J is TRBJ2-7 and V is TRBV6-1; 7 nucleotides align to TRBD2. In germline, CDR1 is MNHNS, CDR2 SASEGT. The CDR3 contains 17 residues. The CDR3 spells CASSDASLSGGRYEQYF. The CDR3 coding sequence is TGTGCCAGCAGTGACGCGAGCCTCTCGGGAGGAAGGTACGAGCAGTACTTT.

This clone was seen more than once but under ten times. This rearrangement joins TRBV12-3 or TRBV12-4 to TRBJ2-2; unclear D gene. The germline V and J ends were trimmed by 0 bases and 1 base, with 9 bases remaining between them. This CDR3 spans 16 amino acids. The CDR3 DNA sequence: TGTGCCAGCAGTTTAGCCAGTGGGTTGAACACCGGGGAGCTGTTTTTT. Its protein is CASSLASGLNTGELFF.

V usage is TRBV6-1 and J usage is TRBJ1-2; 10 bases map to TRBD1. Per the germline V gene, CDR1 is MNHNS and CDR2 is SASEGT. The CDR3 has 14 residues. The J segment lost 3 bases and the V segment lost 8 bases, leaving 6 bases of the junction unmatched. CDR3 loop: CASGRTGGDYGYTF. CDR3 nucleotide sequence: TGTGCCAGCGGCCGGACAGGGGGGGACTATGGCTACACCTTC.

This clone was recorded a few times. The genes are TRBV6-4 and TRBJ2-7, with D possibly being TRBD2 (5 bases). Looked up from germline, CDR1 is MRHNA and CDR2 is SNTAGT. CDR3 length: 14 residues. Trimming removed 3 bases at V and 3 bases at J, with 12 bases between. The CDR3 sequence is CASSEQSRDYEQYF. The CDR3 nucleotides are TGTGCCAGCAGTGAACAAAGCCGGGACTACGAGCAGTACTTC.

A remark on this clone: A read error may explain this, as a much larger clone is one base away. The J gene is TRBJ1-2, the V gene TRBV12-3 or TRBV12-4; 7 bases line up with TRBD1. This CDR3 has 12 amino acids. The CDR3 loop reads CASSSTGFGYIF. The CDR3 DNA reads TGTGCCAGCAGCTCGACAGGGTTTGGCTACATCTTC.

This clone showed up just a few times. The chain joins TRBV7-9 to TRBJ1-1, with 7 bases lining up with TRBD1. CDR3 length: 15 residues. V lost 5 bases, J lost 6 bases, and 12 bases stayed unmatched. Germline lookup yields CDR1 SEHNR and CDR2 FQNEAQ (reference sequence). The CDR3: CASSTQTGRGAEAFF. The CDR3, as DNA: TGTGCCAGCAGCACCCAGACAGGGCGAGGGGCTGAAGCTTTCTTT.

Regarding this clone: The sample holds other DNA sequences that translate to the same CDR3. The chain carries TRBV6-2 or TRBV6-3 and TRBJ2-5; D unresolved. V was pared by 3 bases and J by 4 bases, with 3 bases between. Germline CDR1 and CDR2: MNHEY and SVGEGT. The CDR3 contains 11 residues. Written as DNA, the CDR3 is TGTGCCAGCAGTTATGGAGAGACCCAGTACTTC. It specifies CASSYGETQYF.

This clone turned up a few times. The genes are TRBV24-1 and TRBJ1-2, with D tentatively TRBD1 (5 bases). Trimming took off 3 bases at V and 4 bases at J, with 14 bases between the two ends. CDR1 and CDR2 from the germline V gene are KGHDR and SFDVKD. The CDR3 loop spans 15 amino acids. The CDR3 bases are TGTGCCACCAGTGATCCCTTGGGAGGGACCTATGGCTACACCTTC. Protein: CATSDPLGGTYGYTF.

This clone was counted a few times. This chain uses TRBV6-5 with TRBJ2-7; 8 bases align to TRBD1. CDR3 size: 14 residues. Trimming took 0 bases from V and 7 from J; bases not matched to a gene: 5. Germline V gene sequence: CDR1 MNHEY, CDR2 SVGAGI. The CDR3 sequence is CASSYSGQGQEQYF. CDR3 bases: TGTGCCAGCAGTTACTCCGGACAGGGACAGGAGCAGTACTTC.

This clone was seen only a few times. This chain uses TRBV27 with TRBJ2-1; D remains ambiguous. Germline-derived CDR1 and CDR2 are MNHEY and SMNVEV (reference sequence). The CDR3 length is 12 residues. Trimming cost V 6 bases and J 6 bases, with 9 bases left between them. CDR3 nucleotides: TGTGCCAGCAGAAAAGTCGGCAATGAGCAGTTCTTC. Translated: CASRKVGNEQFF.

The CDR3 region has the DNA TGCGCCAGCAGCTCGGACCAGATCACAGATACGCAGTATTTT. Translated: CASSSDQITDTQYF. The genes are TRBV5-1 and TRBJ2-3; D not resolved. V lost 3 bases to trimming and J lost 2 bases, with 10 bases between them. The CDR3 is 14 amino acids. CDR1 and CDR2 from the germline V gene are SGHRS and YFSETQ.

This chain uses TRBV28 with TRBJ2-1, with D unresolved. V lost 6 bases and J lost 4, with 4 bases in between. This CDR3 is 11 amino acids long. Germline values: CDR1 MDHEN, CDR2 SYDVKM. The CDR3 DNA follows: TGTGCCAGCAGACATTACAATGAGCAGTTCTTC. As protein: CASRHYNEQFF.

By sample share, this clone is medium-sized. J is TRBJ2-1 and V is TRBV19; TRBD2 matches at 11 bases. V shed 8 bases, J shed 2 bases, and the junction held 11 bases outside the gene matches. The germline CDR1 and CDR2 sequences are LNHDA and SQIVND (reference sequence). This CDR3 has 17 residues. For the CDR3, the DNA is TGTGCCAGTTCCACTAGCGGGAGACCCCTCGCCTACAATGAGCAGTTCTTC. Protein: CASSTSGRPLAYNEQFF.

This clone appeared a few times. The chain has TRBV4-1 and TRBJ2-7, with D possibly called TRBD1 or TRBD2 (5 bases each). Germline lookup yields CDR1 MGHRA and CDR2 YSYEKL. Between the trimmed V and J ends, which lost 8 bases and 5 bases, there was a span of 13 bases. CDR3 length equals 12 residues. In DNA, the CDR3 is TGCGCCAGCGGCGATGGGACCCACGAGCAGTACTTC. Translation gives CASGDGTHEQYF.

This clone was picked up a small number of times. The chain couples TRBV28 to TRBJ2-4; 9 nucleotides line up with TRBD1. Germline V gene sequence: CDR1 MDHEN, CDR2 SYDVKM. This CDR3 comprises 15 residues. Trimming at V came to 6 bases and at J to 3 bases, leaving 6 bases not matched to a gene. Here the CDR3 reads CASSRQGGGKNIQYF. CDR3 coding DNA: TGTGCCAGCAGCAGACAGGGGGGAGGCAAAAACATTCAGTACTTC.

In its sample, this clone was seen a few times. Germline is not matched at one junction end, which may reflect a read error. The V gene is TRBV2, the J gene TRBJ2-2, with TRBD2 matching 8 bases. This CDR3 region has 16 residues. Germline V gene sequence: CDR1 SNHLY, CDR2 FYNNEI. The CDR3 nucleotides are TGTGCCAGCACCCCCTTAGGTAGCGGGAACACCGGGGGGCTGTTTTTT. Translating gives CASTPLGSGNTGGLFF.

A few counts support this clone. V is TRBV5-1 and J is TRBJ2-2, with 15 bases identical to TRBD2. The CDR3 spans 17 residues. Germline V gives CDR1 SGHRS, CDR2 YFSETQ. With V trimmed by 1 base and J by 6 bases, 4 bases remained unmatched. The CDR3 sequence is CASSLSGLAGGAGELFF. In DNA, the CDR3 is TGCGCCAGCAGCTTGTCGGGACTAGCGGGAGGTGCCGGGGAGCTGTTTTTT.

This chain joins TRBV5-1 and TRBJ2-7; D possibly corresponds to TRBD1 (6 bases). V lost 0 bases, J lost 5 bases, and 12 bases lay in between. The germline V gene has CDR1 SGHRS and CDR2 YFSETQ. CDR3 size: 14 residues. CDR3 loop: CASSLAAGDHEQYF. CDR3 nucleotides: TGCGCCAGCAGCTTGGCGGCAGGGGACCACGAGCAGTACTTC.

This chain links TRBV29-1 with TRBJ2-5; D unresolved. This CDR3 has 13 residues. Germline lookup yields CDR1 SQVTM and CDR2 ANQGSEA. Deletions cut 4 bases from V and 7 bases from J, with 16 bases between. The CDR3 is CSVVVGGVGTQYF. CDR3 bases: TGCAGCGTTGTAGTTGGTGGAGTGGGGACCCAGTACTTC.